These 25 T cell receptor beta chains share one sample of origin, sequenced in a study of blood T cell repertoires in COVID-19 (dated by TCRdb to about 2020). Library preparation employed the immunoSEQ multiplex PCR assay. The source is immuneACCESS, and TCRdb retained only in-frame sequences with V and J called. Part of the clones is not carried over; for the studies checked, unresolved V genes explain less than half of this, and the remainder is unexplained. This sample holds fewer than 250,000 clones; 83% were observed only once. The top ten constitute around 3.3% of the sample. The sample consisted of PBMCs or T cells enriched from blood (not recorded which). The receptors stem from a woman aged 40 to 50 who had been exposed to COVID-19.

This chain uses TRBV27 with TRBJ1-2; D unresolved. This CDR3 has 13 amino acids. Germline V gene data show CDR1 as MNHEY and CDR2 as SMNVEV (reference sequence). Trimming took 1 base from V and 8 from J, leaving 11 bases between them. CDR3 nucleotide sequence: TGTGCCAGCAGTTTATGGCCCGGGATCGGCTACACCTTC. Its translation is CASSLWPGIGYTF.

CDR3 sequence reads: CASSQGAGYTF. CDR3 coding DNA: TGTGCCAGTAGCCAGGGGGCCGGCTACACCTTC. V is TRBV19 and J is TRBJ1-2, with 8 nucleotides matching TRBD1. The germline V gene has CDR1 LNHDA and CDR2 SQIVND (reference sequence). V trimming: 6 bases; J trimming: 8 bases; junction bases outside the gene matches: 2. The CDR3 covers 11 residues.

The rearrangement uses TRBV2 and TRBJ1-2; D not resolved. Deletions cut 3 bases from V and 4 bases from J, with 9 bases between. The V gene's germline CDR1 is SNHLY and CDR2 FYNNEI. The CDR3 covers 13 residues. CDR3 region: CASSDFGSYGYTF. CDR3 in DNA: TGTGCCAGCAGTGACTTTGGGAGCTATGGCTACACCTTC.

The J gene is TRBJ2-5, the V gene TRBV19, with TRBD2 matching 15 bases. This CDR3 is 17 amino acids long. Germline CDR1 is LNHDA and CDR2 is SQIVND (reference sequence). V was pared by 5 bases and J by 2 bases, with 6 bases of the junction left unmatched. CDR3 protein: CASSSWTSGGVQETQYF. The CDR3 DNA reads TGTGCCAGTAGTTCCTGGACTAGCGGGGGGGTACAAGAGACCCAGTACTTC. Combining the CDR3 with reference TRBV19 and TRBJ2-5 gives the whole variable domain DGGITQSPKYLFRKEGQNVTLSCEQNLNHDAMYWYRQDPGQGLRLIYYSQIVNDFQKGDIAEGYSVSREKKESFPLTVTSAQKNPTAFYLCASSSWTSGGVQETQYFGPGTRLLVL.

The V and J genes are TRBV2 and TRBJ2-3, with D possibly being TRBD2 (5 bases). Trimming took 8 bases from V and 2 from J, leaving 11 bases between them. CDR1 and CDR2 from the germline V gene are SNHLY and FYNNEI. The CDR3 totals 13 residues. In DNA, the CDR3 is TGTGCCAGCGAGCCGGGGTACACAGATACGCAGTATTTT. This gives the protein CASEPGYTDTQYF.

The chain couples TRBV19 to TRBJ2-5, with 10 bases aligning to TRBD2. V was clipped by 2 bases and J by 4 bases; unmatched bases: 10. Germline V lookup: CDR1 LNHDA, CDR2 SQIVND (reference sequence). CDR3 size: 17 residues. In DNA, the CDR3 is TGTGCCAGTAGTATAAGCAGCGGGGGGGCCCTCGGAGAGACCCAGTACTTC. This sequence encodes CASSISSGGALGETQYF. The whole variable domain, remainder taken from reference TRBV19 and TRBJ2-5, is DGGITQSPKYLFRKEGQNVTLSCEQNLNHDAMYWYRQDPGQGLRLIYYSQIVNDFQKGDIAEGYSVSREKKESFPLTVTSAQKNPTAFYLCASSISSGGALGETQYFGPGTRLLVL.

This chain joins TRBV5-1 and TRBJ1-1; 9 nucleotides line up with TRBD1. Germline assignment: CDR1 SGHRS and CDR2 YFSETQ. The CDR3 has 14 residues. J was trimmed by 4 bases and V by 4 bases; bases with no gene match: 5. This CDR3 is CASSGGQGFTEAFF. In DNA form, the CDR3 reads TGCGCCAGCAGCGGTGGACAGGGGTTCACTGAAGCTTTCTTT.

Here the CDR3 DNA reads TGCGCCAGCAGTGCGACTAGAACAGATACGCAGTATTTT. Encoded protein: CASSATRTDTQYF. This rearrangement joins TRBV10-1 to TRBJ2-3; TRBD2 might be the D (6 bases). Germline V gives CDR1 WNHNN, CDR2 SYGVQD (reference sequence). Trimming stripped 4 bases from V and 3 bases from J, with 8 bases between. The CDR3 extends over 13 amino acids.

The DNA of the CDR3 is TGCGCCAGCAGCATAGAGGGGGCAGGGGAAGCTTTCTTT. Protein product: CASSIEGAGEAFF. The chain uses TRBV5-1 and TRBJ1-1, with TRBD1 matching over 7 bases. Germline V gives CDR1 SGHRS, CDR2 YFSETQ. J gave up 8 bases and V 4 bases, and 8 bases lay outside the gene matches. The CDR3 consists of 13 residues.

The J gene is TRBJ1-2, the V gene TRBV2; TRBD1 aligns across 8 bases. From germline, CDR1 is SNHLY and CDR2 FYNNEI. J gave up 5 bases and V 6 bases, and 8 bases lay outside the gene matches. The CDR3 is 14 residues long. The CDR3 sequence is CASSRPGQVYGYTF. The CDR3 DNA reads TGTGCCAGCAGCCGTCCGGGACAGGTATATGGCTACACCTTC.

The chain recombines TRBV11-1 with TRBJ2-2, with a possible D match to TRBD2 (6 bases). This CDR3 has 15 amino acids. V was trimmed by 4 bases and J by 5 bases, leaving 14 bases between them. Germline V lookup: CDR1 SGHAT, CDR2 FQDESV (reference sequence). The DNA of the CDR3 is TGTGCCAGCAGCTCCAGAGGAGGGCGGACCGGGGAGCTGTTTTTT. It translates to CASSSRGGRTGELFF.

This clone has a single count. V and J are TRBV2 and TRBJ2-3; D is ambiguous. Per the germline V gene, CDR1 is SNHLY and CDR2 is FYNNEI. This CDR3 contains 15 residues. Trimming took 0 bases from V and 1 from J, leaving 8 bases between them. In DNA, the CDR3 is TGTGCCAGCAGTGAAGCGCTCGCAGGCACAGATACGCAGTATTTT. Residues: CASSEALAGTDTQYF.

This clone appeared once. Other DNA sequences from this sample encode an identical CDR3 as well. This rearrangement joins TRBV5-4 to TRBJ1-2; no firm D call. The germline CDR1 and CDR2 sequences are SGHNT and YYREEE (reference sequence). Between the trimmed V and J ends, which lost 4 bases and 3 bases, there was a span of 10 bases. CDR3 length equals 13 residues. CDR3 region: CASSPDGDYGYTF. CDR3 in DNA: TGTGCCAGCAGCCCCGACGGAGACTATGGCTACACCTTC.

Written as DNA, the CDR3 is TGCAGCGTTGACGGGACAGACAAAAGCACAGATACGCAGTATTTT. Its translation is CSVDGTDKSTDTQYF. V usage is TRBV29-1 and J usage is TRBJ2-3; 7 nucleotides line up with TRBD1. Per germline, CDR1 SQVTM and CDR2 ANQGSEA. The CDR3 totals 15 residues. V dropped 3 bases and J dropped 0; count of bases not matched to a gene: 6.

This chain joins TRBV28 and TRBJ2-3; 10 bases are a match to TRBD2. V gave up 3 bases and J gave up 1 base; unmatched junction bases: 7. The CDR3 has 17 residues. CDR1 is MDHEN, CDR2 SYDVKM, per germline. This chain's CDR3 is CASSLTLAGGGTDTQYF. The CDR3 DNA reads TGTGCCAGCAGTTTGACGTTAGCGGGGGGTGGCACAGATACGCAGTATTTT. Supplemented by reference TRBV28 and TRBJ2-3, the full variable domain reads DVKVTQSSRYLVKRTGEKVFLECVQDMDHENMFWYRQDPGLGLRLIYFSYDVKMKEKGDIPEGYSVSREKKERFSLILESASTNQTSMYLCASSLTLAGGGTDTQYFGPGTRLTVL.

This chain links TRBV3-1 (or the pseudogene TRBV3-2) with TRBJ2-5; no firm D call. The CDR3 spans 15 residues. The germline V gene has CDR1 LGHDT and CDR2 YNNKEL (reference sequence). The V end was cut by 1 base, the J end by 6 bases, with 15 bases between. Written as DNA, the CDR3 is TGTGCCAGCAGCCAAGGAGGAACTGACCGAAAGACCCAGTACTTC. Its protein is CASSQGGTDRKTQYF.

The CDR3 sequence: CASSLERSGELFF. CDR3 DNA sequence: TGCGCCAGCAGCTTGGAGCGATCCGGGGAGCTGTTTTTT. This chain uses TRBV5-1 with TRBJ2-2; D remains ambiguous. V dropped 0 bases and J dropped 6 bases, with 6 bases sitting between them. CDR1 is SGHRS, CDR2 YFSETQ, per germline. The CDR3 covers 13 residues.

This clone was observed once. The chain links TRBV19 to TRBJ1-5, with a possible D match to TRBD1 (5 bases). The germline V and J ends were trimmed by 8 bases and 6 bases, with 14 bases remaining between them. The CDR3 covers 13 residues. In germline, CDR1 is LNHDA, CDR2 SQIVND (reference sequence). The CDR3 coding sequence is TGTGCCAGTGCGGTCGGGGGGGGTCAGCCCCAGCATTTT. Translating it yields CASAVGGGQPQHF.

The CDR3 region is CASSPVQGPFGANVLTF. Here the CDR3 DNA reads TGCGCCAGCAGCCCCGTACAGGGCCCCTTTGGGGCCAACGTCCTGACTTTC. V usage is TRBV5-1 and J usage is TRBJ2-6; tentatively, D is TRBD1 (6 bases). The CDR3 totals 17 residues. V was clipped by 4 bases and J by 3 bases, with 17 bases between them. Germline V gene sequence: CDR1 SGHRS, CDR2 YFSETQ.

This clone was recorded only once. V gene TRBV27 combines with J gene TRBJ2-2; D uncertain. V dropped 3 bases and J dropped 6 bases, with 11 bases sitting between them. The CDR3 is 14 residues long. CDR1 is MNHEY and CDR2 is SMNVEV in the germline V gene (reference sequence). CDR3 amino acids: CASSFYVEPGELFF. The DNA of the CDR3 is TGTGCCAGCAGTTTCTACGTGGAGCCCGGGGAGCTGTTTTTT.

The rearrangement uses TRBV9 and TRBJ1-6, with 7 bases aligning to TRBD1. The CDR3 has 15 residues. Per germline, CDR1 SGDLS and CDR2 YYNGEE. Trimming removed 3 bases from V and 6 bases from J; junction bases left unmatched: 6. The DNA for the CDR3 is TGTGCCAGCAGCGCCTGGGACAGTGGTAATTCACCCCTCCACTTT. This encodes CASSAWDSGNSPLHF.

The V and J genes are TRBV3-1 (or the pseudogene TRBV3-2) and TRBJ2-1; D is possibly TRBD1 (6 bases). V was clipped by 6 bases and J by 2 bases, with 17 bases between them. This CDR3 has 16 amino acids. Per germline, CDR1 LGHDT and CDR2 YNNKEL (reference sequence). The CDR3 DNA follows: TGTGCCAGCAGTCCAATGACAGGCCTAACCTACAATGAGCAGTTCTTC. Protein sequence: CASSPMTGLTYNEQFF.

This clone has only a few counts. The chain combines TRBV13 with TRBJ2-3, with D possibly TRBD1 on 6 matching bases. V was clipped by 2 bases and J by 0 bases, with 21 bases between them. This CDR3 has 19 residues. Germline V gives CDR1 PRHDT, CDR2 FYEKMQ (reference sequence). The CDR3 nucleotides are TGTGCCAGCAGCTTAACCCCCCAGCTGGGGGCCCCTAGCACAGATACGCAGTATTTT. Translating it yields CASSLTPQLGAPSTDTQYF.

This clone was detected only once. This chain links TRBV4-1 with TRBJ1-4, with a weak D call TRBD1 (5 bases). V was shortened by 1 base and J by 8 bases, with 11 bases between the two germline ends. The germline V gene has CDR1 MGHRA and CDR2 YSYEKL. The CDR3 runs 14 residues. The CDR3 bases are TGCGCCAGCAGCCAAGGGGGGGTTCAGGAAAAACTGTTTTTT. Its translation is CASSQGGVQEKLFF.

V usage is TRBV29-1 and J usage is TRBJ2-7; TRBD1 matches at 8 bases. The CDR3 extends over 15 amino acids. J gave up 1 base and V 4 bases, and 9 bases lay outside the gene matches. Germline assignment: CDR1 SQVTM and CDR2 ANQGSEA. CDR3 nucleotides: TGCAGCGTTGTAAGATACAGGGGGTTGTCCTACGAGCAGTACTTC. As protein: CSVVRYRGLSYEQYF.